These T cell receptor beta chains were read from a single sample in a study of cytomegalovirus exposure and HLA in healthy donors. The protocol was immunoSEQ multiplex PCR, while the TCRdb copy is restricted to in-frame clones and leaves out a portion. The table includes more than 60,000 clones, approximately 97% detected once. Sequencing used PBMCs. The origin of the receptors is a woman between 18 and 29 years old in good health and CMV-seropositive. CDR3s include the opening cysteine and the closing phenylalanine or tryptophan. D genes are given only for firm matches. A row's size may be missing; if present it is once, few, many or a size class.

J gene: TRBJ2-7
V gene: TRBV7-9
clone size: .
D gene: TRBD1
CDR3 protein: CASSSPRDRGDSHEQYF
CDR3 DNA: TGTGCCAGCAGCAGTCCCCGGGACAGGGGGGATAGCCACGAGCAGTACTTC

J gene: TRBJ1-1
V gene: TRBV5-6
clone size: few
D gene: TRBD1
CDR3 protein: CASSLGQGRGLNTEAFF
CDR3 DNA: TGTGCCAGCAGCTTGGGACAGGGAAGGGGGTTGAACACTGAAGCTTTCTTT

J gene: TRBJ1-1
V gene: TRBV10-3
clone size: .
D gene: .
CDR3 protein: CAIAGDMNTEAFF
CDR3 DNA: TGTGCCATCGCAGGGGACATGAACACTGAAGCTTTCTTT

J gene: TRBJ1-5
V gene: TRBV6-5
clone size: .
D gene: TRBD1
CDR3 protein: CASRGTAYSNQPQHF
CDR3 DNA: TGTGCCAGCAGGGGGACAGCCTATAGCAATCAGCCCCAGCATTTT

J gene: TRBJ2-7
V gene: TRBV18
clone size: .
D gene: TRBD2
CDR3 protein: CASSQGLADYEQYF
CDR3 DNA: TGTGCCAGTTCCCAGGGACTAGCGGATTACGAGCAGTACTTC

J gene: TRBJ1-1
V gene: TRBV6-5
clone size: .
D gene: .
CDR3 protein: CASSYTSLATEAFF
CDR3 DNA: TGTGCCAGCAGTTACACTAGCTTAGCCACTGAAGCTTTCTTT

J gene: TRBJ2-5
V gene: TRBV29-1
clone size: .
D gene: TRBD2
CDR3 protein: CSVEVYSGGRGSETQYF
CDR3 DNA: TGCAGCGTTGAAGTATATAGTGGCGGGAGGGGGTCGGAGACCCAGTACTTC

J gene: TRBJ2-1
V gene: TRBV28
clone size: .
D gene: .
CDR3 protein: CASSTGGHEQFF
CDR3 DNA: TGTGCCAGCAGCACCGGGGGACATGAGCAGTTCTTC

J gene: TRBJ1-2
V gene: TRBV9
clone size: .
D gene: TRBD1
CDR3 protein: CASSALTGGGYGYTF
CDR3 DNA: TGTGCCAGCAGCGCGTTAACAGGGGGCGGCTATGGCTACACCTTC

J gene: TRBJ2-1
V gene: TRBV7-9
clone size: .
D gene: TRBD2
CDR3 protein: CASTPVSGDYNEQFF
CDR3 DNA: TGTGCCAGCACCCCTGTGAGCGGGGACTACAATGAGCAGTTCTTC

J gene: TRBJ2-3
V gene: TRBV10-1
clone size: once
D gene: .
CDR3 protein: CASSERTGPDTQYF
CDR3 DNA: TGCGCCAGCAGTGAAAGAACAGGGCCAGATACGCAGTATTTT

J gene: TRBJ2-1
V gene: TRBV11-2
clone size: .
D gene: .
CDR3 protein: CASSLSSSYNEQFF
CDR3 DNA: TGTGCCAGCAGCTTGTCCAGCTCCTACAATGAGCAGTTCTTC

J gene: TRBJ1-1
V gene: TRBV29-1
clone size: once
D gene: .
CDR3 protein: CSVEGRIGGGTEAFF
CDR3 DNA: TGCAGCGTGGAGGGGCGGATCGGGGGAGGCACTGAAGCTTTCTTT

J gene: TRBJ1-3
V gene: TRBV7-9
clone size: .
D gene: TRBD1
CDR3 protein: CASSAQQGHSLNTIYF
CDR3 DNA: TGTGCCAGCAGCGCCCAACAGGGGCATTCTTTGAACACCATATATTTT

J gene: TRBJ2-7
V gene: TRBV7-3
clone size: .
D gene: .
CDR3 protein: CASQNGPRGEQYF
CDR3 DNA: TGTGCCAGCCAAAACGGGCCCCGGGGGGAGCAGTACTTC

J gene: TRBJ2-7
V gene: TRBV19
clone size: .
D gene: TRBD1
CDR3 protein: CASSIDRVEQYF
CDR3 DNA: TGTGCCAGTAGTATTGACAGGGTCGAGCAGTACTTC

J gene: TRBJ2-5
V gene: TRBV6-1
clone size: .
D gene: TRBD2
CDR3 protein: CASSEGAGGGWETQYF
CDR3 DNA: TGTGCCAGCAGTGAGGGAGCGGGAGGGGGTTGGGAGACCCAGTACTTC

J gene: TRBJ2-7
V gene: TRBV7-9
clone size: .
D gene: .
CDR3 protein: CASSFIARGEQYF
CDR3 DNA: TGTGCCAGCAGCTTCATAGCACGGGGAGAGCAGTACTTC

J gene: TRBJ2-5
V gene: TRBV4-1
clone size: .
D gene: TRBD1
CDR3 protein: CASSQKPGQQETQYF
CDR3 DNA: TGCGCCAGCAGCCAAAAACCGGGACAGCAAGAGACCCAGTACTTC

J gene: TRBJ2-5
V gene: TRBV12-5
clone size: .
D gene: TRBD1
CDR3 protein: CASGLGGTGEETQYF
CDR3 DNA: TGTGCTAGTGGTTTGGGCGGGACAGGGGAAGAGACCCAGTACTTC

J gene: TRBJ2-1
V gene: TRBV6-5
clone size: .
D gene: TRBD2
CDR3 protein: CASRPAGGSNEQFF
CDR3 DNA: TGTGCCAGCAGGCCGGCGGGAGGATCCAATGAGCAGTTCTTC

J gene: TRBJ2-3
V gene: TRBV5-1
clone size: .
D gene: TRBD2
CDR3 protein: CASSFGLAGGPGTDTQYF
CDR3 DNA: TGCGCCAGCAGCTTCGGACTAGCGGGAGGGCCGGGCACAGATACGCAGTATTTT

J gene: TRBJ2-1
V gene: TRBV15
clone size: .
D gene: .
CDR3 protein: CATSYERIGYNEQFF
CDR3 DNA: TGTGCCACCAGCTATGAGCGAATCGGCTACAATGAGCAGTTCTTC

J gene: TRBJ2-1
V gene: TRBV10-2
clone size: .
D gene: TRBD1
CDR3 protein: CASSVVPGGGHNEQFF
CDR3 DNA: TGCGCCAGCAGTGTGGTGCCAGGGGGTGGACACAATGAGCAGTTCTTC

J gene: TRBJ2-7
V gene: TRBV12-5
clone size: .
D gene: TRBD2
CDR3 protein: CASGFLVSGSEEYEQYF
CDR3 DNA: TGTGCTAGTGGTTTTCTTGTTAGCGGGAGCGAAGAGTACGAGCAGTACTTC

J gene: TRBJ2-7
V gene: TRBV10-3
clone size: .
D gene: .
CDR3 protein: CAIRGGRMSYEQYF
CDR3 DNA: TGTGCCATCAGGGGAGGACGGATGTCCTACGAGCAGTACTTC

J gene: TRBJ1-1
V gene: TRBV30
clone size: .
D gene: .
CDR3 protein: CAWSWSETAFF
CDR3 DNA: TGTGCCTGGAGTTGGAGCGAAACAGCTTTCTTT

J gene: TRBJ2-5
V gene: TRBV2
clone size: .
D gene: .
CDR3 protein: CASSVREIETQYF
CDR3 DNA: TGTGCCAGCAGTGTGAGGGAGATAGAGACCCAGTACTTC

J gene: TRBJ2-5
V gene: TRBV7-9
clone size: .
D gene: .
CDR3 protein: CASSFTSGKETQYF
CDR3 DNA: TGTGCCAGCAGCTTTACGTCCGGGAAAGAGACCCAGTACTTC

J gene: TRBJ2-2
V gene: TRBV7-9
clone size: .
D gene: TRBD1
CDR3 protein: CASSGGTGDSGELFF
CDR3 DNA: TGTGCCAGCAGCGGAGGGACAGGGGATTCCGGGGAGCTGTTTTTT

J gene: TRBJ1-5
V gene: TRBV15
clone size: .
D gene: .
CDR3 protein: CATSRGPDSNQPQHF
CDR3 DNA: TGTGCCACCAGCAGAGGCCCAGATAGCAATCAGCCCCAGCATTTT

J gene: TRBJ2-5
V gene: TRBV5-4
clone size: .
D gene: .
CDR3 protein: CASSLPGETQYF
CDR3 DNA: TGTGCCAGCAGCTTACCCGGGGAGACCCAGTACTTC

J gene: TRBJ2-3
V gene: TRBV6-5
clone size: once
D gene: .
CDR3 protein: CASSYSSPGSTDTQYF
CDR3 DNA: TGTGCCAGCAGTTACTCCTCACCAGGGTCAACAGATACGCAGTATTTT

J gene: TRBJ2-1
V gene: TRBV9
clone size: .
D gene: TRBD2
CDR3 protein: CASSVLGGSDEQFF
CDR3 DNA: TGTGCCAGCAGCGTGCTTGGCGGGAGTGATGAGCAGTTCTTC

J gene: TRBJ1-2
V gene: TRBV5-4
clone size: .
D gene: TRBD1
CDR3 protein: CASSSRQGRYGYTF
CDR3 DNA: TGTGCCAGCAGCTCACGACAGGGGCGGTATGGCTACACCTTC

J gene: TRBJ2-5
V gene: TRBV5-4
clone size: .
D gene: TRBD2
CDR3 protein: CASSSTSGRGETQYF
CDR3 DNA: TGTGCCAGCAGCTCAACTAGCGGGAGAGGTGAGACCCAGTACTTC

J gene: TRBJ2-5
V gene: TRBV4-2
clone size: .
D gene: TRBD2
CDR3 protein: CASSQGGTSGSRETQYF
CDR3 DNA: TGTGCCAGCAGCCAAGGGGGGACTAGCGGGAGCCGAGAGACCCAGTACTTC

J gene: TRBJ1-2
V gene: TRBV7-3
clone size: .
D gene: TRBD1
CDR3 protein: CASSKTGDGYTF
CDR3 DNA: TGTGCCAGCAGCAAAACAGGGGATGGCTACACCTTC

J gene: TRBJ1-2
V gene: TRBV7-3
clone size: once
D gene: .
CDR3 protein: CASSFHGGVTF
CDR3 DNA: TGTGCCAGCAGCTTCCATGGGGGGGTCACCTTC

J gene: TRBJ2-3
V gene: TRBV4-2
clone size: .
D gene: .
CDR3 protein: CASSQDTAAESPDTQYF
CDR3 DNA: TGTGCCAGCAGCCAAGATACAGCGGCAGAGTCGCCAGATACGCAGTATTTT

J gene: TRBJ1-2
V gene: TRBV29-1
clone size: .
D gene: .
CDR3 protein: CSVEELRSGDGYTF
CDR3 DNA: TGCAGCGTTGAAGAGTTGCGATCAGGGGATGGCTACACCTTC

J gene: TRBJ2-2
V gene: TRBV6-1
clone size: .
D gene: .
CDR3 protein: CASSGGTGELFF
CDR3 DNA: TGTGCCAGCAGCGGGGGCACCGGGGAGCTGTTTTTT

J gene: TRBJ2-7
V gene: TRBV4-2
clone size: .
D gene: .
CDR3 protein: CASSQEEISEQYF
CDR3 DNA: TGTGCCAGCAGCCAAGAGGAGATTTCGGAGCAGTACTTC

J gene: TRBJ1-2
V gene: TRBV9
clone size: .
D gene: TRBD1
CDR3 protein: CASSVGQGYGYTF
CDR3 DNA: TGTGCCAGCAGCGTAGGACAGGGATATGGCTACACCTTC

J gene: TRBJ2-7
V gene: TRBV7-3
clone size: .
D gene: .
CDR3 protein: CASSLSPGSSYEQYF
CDR3 DNA: TGTGCCAGCAGCTTATCCCCGGGAAGCTCCTACGAGCAGTACTTC

J gene: TRBJ2-7
V gene: TRBV6-1
clone size: .
D gene: TRBD1
CDR3 protein: CASNRDRGFESEQYF
CDR3 DNA: TGTGCCAGCAATCGGGACAGGGGTTTTGAGAGCGAGCAGTACTTC

J gene: TRBJ2-7
V gene: TRBV27
clone size: .
D gene: .
CDR3 protein: CASSLQGGEQYF
CDR3 DNA: TGTGCCAGCAGTTTACAGGGTGGGGAGCAGTACTTC

J gene: TRBJ1-4
V gene: TRBV15
clone size: .
D gene: TRBD1
CDR3 protein: CATSRNDRAGEKLFF
CDR3 DNA: TGTGCCACCAGCAGAAACGACAGGGCCGGCGAAAAACTGTTTTTT

J gene: TRBJ1-3
V gene: TRBV27
clone size: .
D gene: .
CDR3 protein: CASSSMLSSGNTIYF
CDR3 DNA: TGTGCCAGCAGTTCTATGCTTAGCTCTGGAAACACCATATATTTT

J gene: TRBJ2-7
V gene: TRBV5-1
clone size: .
D gene: TRBD1
CDR3 protein: CASSGTRGSYEQYF
CDR3 DNA: TGCGCCAGCAGCGGAACCAGGGGGAGTTACGAGCAGTACTTC

J gene: TRBJ2-5
V gene: TRBV6-1
clone size: .
D gene: TRBD1
CDR3 protein: CASSDYRGRGSLQETQYF
CDR3 DNA: TGTGCCAGCAGTGATTACAGGGGCCGCGGTTCCCTACAAGAGACCCAGTACTTC

J gene: TRBJ2-2
V gene: TRBV7-6
clone size: .
D gene: TRBD1
CDR3 protein: CASSPRYRDRKVGELFF
CDR3 DNA: TGTGCCAGCAGCCCCCGCTACCGGGACAGAAAAGTCGGGGAGCTGTTTTTT

J gene: TRBJ2-3
V gene: TRBV14
clone size: .
D gene: .
CDR3 protein: CASSLSLADTQYF
CDR3 DNA: TGTGCCAGCAGCCTGTCTTTAGCAGATACGCAGTATTTT

J gene: TRBJ1-4
V gene: TRBV5-1
clone size: .
D gene: .
CDR3 protein: CASSSAGQNEKLFF
CDR3 DNA: TGCGCCAGCAGCTCGGCGGGTCAGAATGAAAAACTGTTTTTT

J gene: TRBJ1-2
V gene: TRBV27
clone size: .
D gene: .
CDR3 protein: CASSLSGGRGDYYYGYTF
CDR3 DNA: TGTGCCAGCAGTTTATCAGGCGGCCGCGGGGACTATTACTATGGCTACACCTTC

J gene: TRBJ1-5
V gene: TRBV2
clone size: .
D gene: TRBD1
CDR3 protein: CASSATGADQPQHF
CDR3 DNA: TGTGCCAGCAGCGCGACAGGGGCGGATCAGCCCCAGCATTTT